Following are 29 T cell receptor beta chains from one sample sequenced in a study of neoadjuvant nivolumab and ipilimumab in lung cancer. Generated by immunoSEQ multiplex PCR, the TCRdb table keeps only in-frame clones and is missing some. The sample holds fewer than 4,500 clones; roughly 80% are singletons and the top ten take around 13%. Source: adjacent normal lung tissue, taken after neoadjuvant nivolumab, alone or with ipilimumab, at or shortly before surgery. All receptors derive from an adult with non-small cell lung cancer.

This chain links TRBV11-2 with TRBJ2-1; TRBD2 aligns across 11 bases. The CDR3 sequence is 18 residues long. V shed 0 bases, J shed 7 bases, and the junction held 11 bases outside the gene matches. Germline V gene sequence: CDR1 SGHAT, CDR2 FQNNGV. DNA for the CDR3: TGTGCCAGCAGCTTAGATCGTCGGCTAGCGGGGGGATCGAATGAGCAGTTCTTC. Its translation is CASSLDRRLAGGSNEQFF. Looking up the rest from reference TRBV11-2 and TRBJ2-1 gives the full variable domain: EAGVAQSPRYKIIEKRQSVAFWCNPISGHATLYWYQQILGQGPKLLIQFQNNGVVDDSQLPKDRFSAERLKGVDSTLKIQPAKLEDSAVYLCASSLDRRLAGGSNEQFFGPGTRLTVL.

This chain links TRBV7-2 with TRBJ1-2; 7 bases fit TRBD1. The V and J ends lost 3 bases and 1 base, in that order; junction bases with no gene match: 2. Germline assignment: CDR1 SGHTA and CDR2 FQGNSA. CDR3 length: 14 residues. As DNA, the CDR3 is TGTGCCAGCAGCTTTACAGGGGTTAACTATGGCTACACCTTC. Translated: CASSFTGVNYGYTF.

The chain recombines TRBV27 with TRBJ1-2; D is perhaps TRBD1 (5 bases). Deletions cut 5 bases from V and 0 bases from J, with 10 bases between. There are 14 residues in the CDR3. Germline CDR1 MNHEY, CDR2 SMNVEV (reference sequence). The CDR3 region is CASSLQGANYGYTF. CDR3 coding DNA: TGTGCCAGCAGTCTCCAGGGAGCTAACTATGGCTACACCTTC.

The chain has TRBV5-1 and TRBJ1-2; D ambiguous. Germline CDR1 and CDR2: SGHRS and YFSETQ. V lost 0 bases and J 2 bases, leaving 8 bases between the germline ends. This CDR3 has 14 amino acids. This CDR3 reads CASSLERENYGYTF. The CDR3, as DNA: TGCGCCAGCAGCTTGGAAAGGGAGAACTATGGCTACACCTTC.

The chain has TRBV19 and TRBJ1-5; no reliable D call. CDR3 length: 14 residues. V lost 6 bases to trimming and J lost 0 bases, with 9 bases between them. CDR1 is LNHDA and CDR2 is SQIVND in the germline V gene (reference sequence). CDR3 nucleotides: TGTGCCAGTAGCGGTAGGGATAGCAATCAGCCCCAGCATTTT. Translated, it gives CASSGRDSNQPQHF. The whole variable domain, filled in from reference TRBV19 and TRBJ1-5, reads DGGITQSPKYLFRKEGQNVTLSCEQNLNHDAMYWYRQDPGQGLRLIYYSQIVNDFQKGDIAEGYSVSREKKESFPLTVTSAQKNPTAFYLCASSGRDSNQPQHFGDGTRLSIL.

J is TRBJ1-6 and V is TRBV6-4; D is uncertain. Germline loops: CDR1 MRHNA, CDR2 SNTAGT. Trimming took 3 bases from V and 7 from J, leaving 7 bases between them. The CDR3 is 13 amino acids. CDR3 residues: CASSDSQNSPLHF. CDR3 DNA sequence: TGTGCCAGCAGTGATAGCCAGAATTCACCCCTCCACTTT.

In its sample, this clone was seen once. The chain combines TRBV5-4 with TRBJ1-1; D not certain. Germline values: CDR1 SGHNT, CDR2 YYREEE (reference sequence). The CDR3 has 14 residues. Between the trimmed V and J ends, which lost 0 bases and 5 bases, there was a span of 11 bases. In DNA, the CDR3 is TGTGCCAGCAGCTTGGTGGGTGGCGAGACTGAAGCTTTCTTT. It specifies CASSLVGGETEAFF.

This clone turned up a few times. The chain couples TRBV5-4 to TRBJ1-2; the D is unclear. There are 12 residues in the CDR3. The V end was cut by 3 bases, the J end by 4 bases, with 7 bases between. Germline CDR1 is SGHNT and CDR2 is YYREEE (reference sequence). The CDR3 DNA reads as TGTGCCAGCAGCTCGAGCCCCTATGGCTACACCTTC. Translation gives CASSSSPYGYTF.

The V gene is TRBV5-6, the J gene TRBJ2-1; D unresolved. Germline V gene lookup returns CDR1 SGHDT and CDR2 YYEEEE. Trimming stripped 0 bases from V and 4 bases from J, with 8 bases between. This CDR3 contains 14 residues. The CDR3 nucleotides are TGTGCCAGCAGCTTGGTGAGTGTATACAATGAGCAGTTCTTC. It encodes CASSLVSVYNEQFF.

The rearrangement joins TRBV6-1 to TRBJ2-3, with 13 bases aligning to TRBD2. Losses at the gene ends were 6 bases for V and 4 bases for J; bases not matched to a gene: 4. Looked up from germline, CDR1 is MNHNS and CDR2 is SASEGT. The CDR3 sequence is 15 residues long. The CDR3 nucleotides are TGTGCCAGCAGACGACTAGCGGGGGGAGCAGATACGCAGTATTTT. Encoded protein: CASRRLAGGADTQYF.

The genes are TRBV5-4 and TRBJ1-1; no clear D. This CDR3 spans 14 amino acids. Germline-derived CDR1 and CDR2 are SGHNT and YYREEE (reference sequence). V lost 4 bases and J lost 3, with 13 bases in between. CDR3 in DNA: TGTGCCAGCAGCGTTGACCAGGAGTACACTGAAGCTTTCTTT. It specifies CASSVDQEYTEAFF.

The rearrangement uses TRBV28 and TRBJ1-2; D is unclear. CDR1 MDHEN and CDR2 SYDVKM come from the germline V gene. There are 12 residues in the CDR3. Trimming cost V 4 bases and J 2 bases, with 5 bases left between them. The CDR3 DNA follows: TGTGCCAGCAGTTGGGAAAACTATGGCTACACCTTC. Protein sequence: CASSWENYGYTF.

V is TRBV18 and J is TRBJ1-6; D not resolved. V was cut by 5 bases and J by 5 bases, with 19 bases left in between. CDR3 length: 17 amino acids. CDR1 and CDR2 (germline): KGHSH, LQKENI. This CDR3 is CASSESPAGPDNSPLHF. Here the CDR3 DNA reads TGTGCCAGCTCAGAATCCCCTGCGGGCCCCGATAATTCACCCCTCCACTTT.

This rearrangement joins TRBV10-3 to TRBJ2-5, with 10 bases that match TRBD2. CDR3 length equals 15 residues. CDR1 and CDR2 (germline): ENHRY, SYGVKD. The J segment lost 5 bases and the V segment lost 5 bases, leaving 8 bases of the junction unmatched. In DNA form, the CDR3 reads TGTGCCATCAGTCGGAGCGGGGGGGCCACGGAGACCCAGTACTTC. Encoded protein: CAISRSGGATETQYF.

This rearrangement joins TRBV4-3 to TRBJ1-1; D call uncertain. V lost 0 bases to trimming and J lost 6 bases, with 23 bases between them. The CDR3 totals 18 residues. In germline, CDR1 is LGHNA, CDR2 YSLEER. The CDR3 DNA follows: TGCGCCAGCAGCCAAGATCTTCCCGGATCCCTTTTGAGGGCTGAAGCTTTCTTT. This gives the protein CASSQDLPGSLLRAEAFF.

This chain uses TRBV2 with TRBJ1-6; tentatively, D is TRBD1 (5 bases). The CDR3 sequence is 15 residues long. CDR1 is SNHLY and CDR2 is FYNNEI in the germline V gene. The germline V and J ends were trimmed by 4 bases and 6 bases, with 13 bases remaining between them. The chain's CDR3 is CASSAARVANSPLHF. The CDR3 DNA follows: TGTGCCAGCAGTGCTGCCAGGGTGGCTAATTCACCCCTCCACTTT.

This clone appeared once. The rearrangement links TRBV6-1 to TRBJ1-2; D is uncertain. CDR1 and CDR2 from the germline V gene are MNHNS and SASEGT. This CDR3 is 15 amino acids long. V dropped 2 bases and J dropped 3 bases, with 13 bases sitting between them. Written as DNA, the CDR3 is TGTGCCAGCAGTGAACGGCTTGGGCAGGACTATGGCTACACCTTC. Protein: CASSERLGQDYGYTF.

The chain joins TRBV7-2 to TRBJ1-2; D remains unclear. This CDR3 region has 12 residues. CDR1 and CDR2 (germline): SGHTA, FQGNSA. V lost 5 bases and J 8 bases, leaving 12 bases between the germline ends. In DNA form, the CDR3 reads TGTGCCAGCAGCCCCCTAAGTATAGGCTACACCTTC. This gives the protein CASSPLSIGYTF.

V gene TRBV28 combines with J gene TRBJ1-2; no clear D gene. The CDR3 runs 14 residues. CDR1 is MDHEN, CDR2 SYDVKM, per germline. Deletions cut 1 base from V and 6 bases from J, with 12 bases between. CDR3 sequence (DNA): TGTGCCAGCAGTTTATTGCAGGAATCGGATGGCTACACCTTC. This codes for CASSLLQESDGYTF.

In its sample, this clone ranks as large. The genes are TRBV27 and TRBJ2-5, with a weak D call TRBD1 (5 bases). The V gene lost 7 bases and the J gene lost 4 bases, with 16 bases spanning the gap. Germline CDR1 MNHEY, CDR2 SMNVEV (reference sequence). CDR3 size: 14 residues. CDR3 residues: CASKGAGRAETQYF. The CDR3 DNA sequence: TGTGCCAGCAAAGGGGCCGGAAGGGCAGAGACCCAGTACTTC.

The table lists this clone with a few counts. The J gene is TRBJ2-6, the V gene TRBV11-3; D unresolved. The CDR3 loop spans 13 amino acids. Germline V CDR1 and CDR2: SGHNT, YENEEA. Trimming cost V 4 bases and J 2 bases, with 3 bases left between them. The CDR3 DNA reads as TGTGCCAGCAGCTCTACTGGGGCCAACGTCCTGACTTTC. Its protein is CASSSTGANVLTF.

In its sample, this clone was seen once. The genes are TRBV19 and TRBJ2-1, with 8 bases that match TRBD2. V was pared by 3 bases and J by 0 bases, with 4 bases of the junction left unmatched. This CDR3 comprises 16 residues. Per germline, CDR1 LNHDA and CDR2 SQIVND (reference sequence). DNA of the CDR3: TGTGCCAGTAGTATCGGGGGGGGGTACTCCTACAATGAGCAGTTCTTC. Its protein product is CASSIGGGYSYNEQFF.

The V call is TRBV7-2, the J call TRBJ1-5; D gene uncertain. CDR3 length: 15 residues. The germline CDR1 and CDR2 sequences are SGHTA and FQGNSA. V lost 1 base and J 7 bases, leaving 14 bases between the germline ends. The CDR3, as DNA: TGTGCCAGCAGCTTAGACGCACTCCCGTCCCAGCCCCAGCATTTT. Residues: CASSLDALPSQPQHF.

The CDR3 DNA is TGTGCCAGCAAGAGTCGGACACCGGCGGGTGAAGCTTTCTTT. Encoded protein: CASKSRTPAGEAFF. The rearrangement links TRBV6-6 to TRBJ1-1; maybe TRBD1 (5 bases). The V end was cut by 7 bases, the J end by 7 bases, with 19 bases between. The CDR3 has 14 amino acids. Looked up from germline, CDR1 is MNHNY and CDR2 is SVGAGI (reference sequence).

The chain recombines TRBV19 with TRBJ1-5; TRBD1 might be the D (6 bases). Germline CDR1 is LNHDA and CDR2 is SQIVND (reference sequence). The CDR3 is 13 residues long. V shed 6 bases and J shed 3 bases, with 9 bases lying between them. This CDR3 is CASSGQFNQPQHF. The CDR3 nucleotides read TGTGCCAGTAGCGGACAGTTCAATCAGCCCCAGCATTTT.

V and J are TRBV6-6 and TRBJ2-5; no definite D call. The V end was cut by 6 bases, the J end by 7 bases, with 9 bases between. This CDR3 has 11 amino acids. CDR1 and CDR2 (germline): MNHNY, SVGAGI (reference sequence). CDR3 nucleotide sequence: TGTGCCAGCAGCCTACAGATGACCCAGTACTTC. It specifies CASSLQMTQYF.

CDR3: CASSQDSGGGRQFF. The CDR3 nucleotides are TGCGCCAGCAGCCAAGATTCAGGGGGGGGTCGGCAGTTCTTC. This sequence joins TRBV4-3 and TRBJ2-1; D tentatively fits TRBD1 or TRBD2 (7 bases each). CDR3 length: 14 amino acids. Germline loops: CDR1 LGHNA, CDR2 YSLEER. The V gene lost 0 bases and the J gene lost 12 bases, with 15 bases spanning the gap.

As DNA, the CDR3 is TGTGCCAGCAGTTACGTTCAGAGCGGGGGTACCGGCTACACCTTC. It specifies CASSYVQSGGTGYTF. The gene calls are TRBV6-5 and TRBJ1-2; TRBD1 is a possible D gene (5 bases). The V gene's germline CDR1 is MNHEY and CDR2 SVGAGI. V gave up 2 bases and J gave up 8 bases, with 18 bases separating them. The CDR3 sequence is 15 residues long.

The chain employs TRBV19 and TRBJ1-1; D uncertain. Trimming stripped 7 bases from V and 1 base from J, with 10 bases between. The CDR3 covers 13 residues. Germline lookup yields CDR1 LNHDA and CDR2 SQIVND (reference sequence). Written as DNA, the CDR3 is TGTGCCAGTACCCTGACCCAGAACACTGAAGCTTTCTTT. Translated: CASTLTQNTEAFF.